These T cell receptor beta chains were read from a single sample in a study of blood T cells in healthy people across ages. TCRdb called the 5' RACE reads again in MiXCR, with one record for every CDR3 protein. The sample comprises roughly 700,000 distinct CDR3 sequences, more than 20% of which are singletons, and around 9.2% rests with the top ten. These data are also associated with another study on T cells of mothers and their children.

Input material: blood. Receptor source: a boy between 5 and 17 years old in good health. Each CDR3 is given with its conserved first and last residue. A D gene is named only where the DNA matches it firmly. Clone size is given for some rows only: seen once, a few or many times, or a class if the clone is expanded.

D: TRBD2; size: NA; V: TRBV7-8; J: TRBJ2-1; DNA: TGTGCCAGCAGCTTACGTCGTCTCGAGCGGGGGAGGAATGAGCAGTTCTTC; CDR3: CASSLRRLERGRNEQFF
D: NA; size: NA; V: TRBV2; J: TRBJ1-6; DNA: TGTGCCAGCAGGTGGGAGACAGAAAATTCACCCCTCCACTTT; CDR3: CASRWETENSPLHF
D: NA; size: few; V: TRBV5-1; J: TRBJ2-7; DNA: TGCGCCAGCAGCTTGGGAGTGGGGCCCTATAATGGCGAGCAGTACTTC; CDR3: CASSLGVGPYNGEQYF
D: NA; size: few; V: TRBV12-3/TRBV12-4; J: TRBJ1-3; DNA: TGTGCCAGCAGCACCAATTTCGGGACCTCTGGAAACACCATATATTTT; CDR3: CASSTNFGTSGNTIYF
D: TRBD1; size: few; V: TRBV6-5; J: TRBJ2-1; DNA: TGTGCCAGCAGTACCGGGACAGGGGCCTACAATGAGCAGTTCTTC; CDR3: CASSTGTGAYNEQFF
D: NA; size: few; V: TRBV4-1; J: TRBJ2-7; DNA: TGCGCCAGCAGCCAAGCCCAGGGCAGGGGACGGTCCTACGAGCAGTACTTC; CDR3: CASSQAQGRGRSYEQYF
D: NA; size: NA; V: TRBV5-1; J: TRBJ2-5; DNA: TGCGCCAGCAGCTTGGGGGAAGGGACCCAGTACTTC; CDR3: CASSLGEGTQYF
D: NA; size: few; V: TRBV20-1; J: TRBJ2-5; DNA: TGCAGTGGAAGGAGGCCTGGGGAGACCCAGTACTTC; CDR3: CSGRRPGETQYF
D: TRBD1; size: few; V: TRBV4-1; J: TRBJ1-1; DNA: TGCGCCAGCAGCCAAGAAGGGACAGGGGGCACTGAAGCTTTCTTT; CDR3: CASSQEGTGGTEAFF
D: NA; size: NA; V: TRBV29-1; J: TRBJ2-1; DNA: TGCAGCGTTGTAGGAGATTACAATGAGCAGTTCTTC; CDR3: CSVVGDYNEQFF
D: NA; size: once; V: TRBV11-2; J: TRBJ2-7; DNA: TGTGCCAGCAGCCTCCGACAGAACTCCTACGAGCAGTACTTC; CDR3: CASSLRQNSYEQYF
D: NA; size: many; V: TRBV7-9; J: TRBJ2-1; DNA: TGTGCCAGCAGCTCGTTAAACGAGCAGTTCTTC; CDR3: CASSSLNEQFF
D: NA; size: few; V: TRBV5-5; J: TRBJ2-4; DNA: TGTGCCAGCAGCTCTTGGTGGGGGGTCGAAAACATTCAGTACTTC; CDR3: CASSSWWGVENIQYF
D: NA; size: once; V: TRBV10-3; J: TRBJ2-5; DNA: TGTGCCGCTGGGGCACAACAGGCGGAAGAGACCCAGTACTTC; CDR3: CAAGAQQAEETQYF
D: NA; size: few; V: TRBV20-1; J: TRBJ1-4; DNA: TGCAGTGCTGAACTCCGGGACGGTGTTGAAAAACTGTTTTTT; CDR3: CSAELRDGVEKLFF
D: NA; size: NA; V: TRBV20-1; J: TRBJ2-1; DNA: TGCAGTGCCGACACCGACAATGAGCAGTTCTTC; CDR3: CSADTDNEQFF
D: NA; size: few; V: TRBV2; J: TRBJ2-5; DNA: TGTGCCAGCAGTCCCTCGGGCTTGCAAGAGACCCAGTACTTC; CDR3: CASSPSGLQETQYF
D: NA; size: NA; V: TRBV19; J: TRBJ2-7; DNA: TGTGCCAGTAGTTTCTCGGACTCCTACGTGCAGTACTTC; CDR3: CASSFSDSYVQYF
D: NA; size: once; V: TRBV7-9; J: TRBJ1-5; DNA: TGTGCCAGCAGCTTAGATCTTCAGCCCCAGCATTTT; CDR3: CASSLDLQPQHF
D: TRBD1; size: few; V: TRBV19; J: TRBJ2-5; DNA: TGTGCCAGTGGCGGACAGGGAGGAGAGACCCAGTACTTC; CDR3: CASGGQGGETQYF
D: NA; size: NA; V: TRBV15; J: TRBJ2-7; DNA: TGTGCCACCAGCAGAGAGAGGGGACTGGAGACCTCCTACGAGCAGTACTTC; CDR3: CATSRERGLETSYEQYF
D: NA; size: few; V: TRBV5-4; J: TRBJ2-7; DNA: TGTGCCAGCAGTTCCTTCCCAGGGGAATACGAGCAGTACTTC; CDR3: CASSSFPGEYEQYF
D: NA; size: NA; V: TRBV3-1; J: TRBJ2-5; DNA: TGTGCCAGCAGCCAAGGGGTGGGCGGGGAACCCCAAGAGACCCAGTACTTC; CDR3: CASSQGVGGEPQETQYF
D: TRBD1; size: few; V: TRBV20-1; J: TRBJ1-2; DNA: TGCAGTGCTAGAGCCGGGACAGGAGGACTTAAACCTGGCTACACCTTC; CDR3: CSARAGTGGLKPGYTF
D: NA; size: NA; V: TRBV4-1; J: TRBJ2-3; DNA: TGCGCCAGCAGCCAAGAACTCACCACAGATACGCAGTATTTT; CDR3: CASSQELTTDTQYF
D: NA; size: few; V: TRBV7-9; J: TRBJ1-4; DNA: TGTGCCAGCAGCACAAACAGGGCAACTAATGAAAAACTGTTTTTT; CDR3: CASSTNRATNEKLFF
D: NA; size: NA; V: TRBV7-2; J: TRBJ2-7; DNA: TGTGCCAGCAGCTTAAAGAGGGCCAACGAGCAGTACTTC; CDR3: CASSLKRANEQYF
D: NA; size: NA; V: TRBV3-1; J: TRBJ2-1; DNA: TGTGCCAGCAGCCAAGAGGGCGGGACGTTTAATGAGCAGTTCTTC; CDR3: CASSQEGGTFNEQFF
D: TRBD2; size: NA; V: TRBV12-3/TRBV12-4; J: TRBJ2-3; DNA: TGTGCCAGCAGGCCGGGACTAGCAACAGATACGCAGTATTTT; CDR3: CASRPGLATDTQYF
D: TRBD2; size: NA; V: TRBV11-3; J: TRBJ2-1; DNA: TGTGCCAGCAGCTTAGACTTCCGGGGGGATGAGCAGTTCTTC; CDR3: CASSLDFRGDEQFF
D: TRBD1; size: few; V: TRBV9; J: TRBJ2-2; DNA: TGTGCCAGCAGCGGGCCGGGACAGGTCCTCGACGGGGAGCTGTTTTTT; CDR3: CASSGPGQVLDGELFF
D: TRBD1; size: NA; V: TRBV10-3; J: TRBJ1-6; DNA: TGTGCCATCAGTGAGTACACAGGGGCTGATTCACCCCTCCACTTT; CDR3: CAISEYTGADSPLHF
D: TRBD1; size: NA; V: TRBV7-9; J: TRBJ1-4; DNA: TGTGCCAGCAGCCAAGGGACAGCTCAAGAAAAACTGTTTTTT; CDR3: CASSQGTAQEKLFF
D: NA; size: NA; V: TRBV28; J: TRBJ2-5; DNA: TGTGCCAGCAGTTTAAGCTTGTTCACCCAGTACTTC; CDR3: CASSLSLFTQYF
D: TRBD2; size: NA; V: TRBV20-1; J: TRBJ2-7; DNA: TGCAGTGCTCCCCATAGCGGGGTCTCATACGAGCAGTACTTC; CDR3: CSAPHSGVSYEQYF
D: NA; size: NA; V: TRBV13; J: TRBJ2-1; DNA: TGTGCCAGCAGCCCGAACAGTGGTGAGCAGTTCTTC; CDR3: CASSPNSGEQFF
D: NA; size: few; V: TRBV12-3/TRBV12-4; J: TRBJ2-1; DNA: TGTGCCAGCAGTTTACCTCGACGTCTGGATGAGCAGTTCTTC; CDR3: CASSLPRRLDEQFF
D: NA; size: NA; V: TRBV7-3; J: TRBJ2-2; DNA: TGTGCCAGCAGCTTACAAATGAACACCGGGGAGCTGTTTTTT; CDR3: CASSLQMNTGELFF
D: TRBD2; size: few; V: TRBV29-1; J: TRBJ2-3; DNA: TGCAGCGTTGAAGAGACTAGCGGGTTAGGAGATACGCAGTATTTT; CDR3: CSVEETSGLGDTQYF
D: TRBD2; size: NA; V: TRBV7-7; J: TRBJ2-3; DNA: TGTGCTAGCAGCTTGGGGGTAGCGGGGAGCTTCACAGATACGCAGTATTTT; CDR3: CASSLGVAGSFTDTQYF
D: TRBD2; size: NA; V: TRBV20-1; J: TRBJ2-1; DNA: TGCAGTGCTAATTTGGCTAGCGGGAGGAATGAGCAGTTCTTC; CDR3: CSANLASGRNEQFF